These T cell receptor beta chains were read from a single sample in a study of blood T cell repertoires in COVID-19. This table comes from immunoSEQ multiplex PCR, and its TCRdb copy is limited to in-frame clones, with some not included. This sample has approximately 230,000 clones, with approximately 79% found just once. Sequenced input: peripheral blood. The receptor set was obtained from a woman older than 75 with active or convalescent COVID-19. CDR3s include the opening cysteine and the closing phenylalanine or tryptophan. Fields, in order: V gene, clone size, J gene, D gene, CDR3 protein, CDR3 DNA. A D gene is named only where the DNA matches it firmly. Size is omitted from some rows. Given values are once, few, many or a class for expanded clones.

TRBV5-1	.	TRBJ2-5	TRBD1	CASSLVQGAGETQYF	TGCGCCAGCAGCTTGGTTCAGGGGGCAGGTGAGACCCAGTACTTC
TRBV27	.	TRBJ1-1	.	CASSPRGGAEAFF	TGTGCCAGCAGCCCCCGGGGAGGGGCTGAAGCTTTCTTT
TRBV27	.	TRBJ2-7	.	CASSLRLNYEQYF	TGTGCCAGCAGTTTAAGACTGAACTACGAGCAGTACTTC
TRBV19	.	TRBJ1-2	.	CASSAGNHGYTF	TGTGCCAGTAGTGCCGGGAACCATGGCTACACCTTC
TRBV2	.	TRBJ2-3	.	CASRVEAGIRTDTQYF	TGTGCCAGCAGGGTGGAGGCGGGAATACGCACAGATACGCAGTATTTT
TRBV20-1	.	TRBJ1-4	.	CSASKDSSTNEKLFF	TGCAGTGCTAGTAAAGACAGTTCAACTAATGAAAAACTGTTTTTT
TRBV15	.	TRBJ2-7	.	CATSRVIVSRQVNEQYF	TGTGCCACCAGCAGAGTTATCGTTTCGAGACAGGTGAACGAGCAGTACTTC
TRBV4-1	.	TRBJ2-1	TRBD1	CASSQDRQGVRNEQFF	TGCGCCAGCAGCCAAGATCGACAGGGCGTTCGTAATGAGCAGTTCTTC
TRBV5-1	once	TRBJ2-3	TRBD1	CASSGGDSHTDTQYF	TGCGCCAGCAGCGGTGGGGACAGCCACACAGATACGCAGTATTTT
TRBV12-3/TRBV12-4	.	TRBJ1-1	.	CASSLRQDTEAFF	TGTGCCAGCAGTTTGAGACAGGACACTGAAGCTTTCTTT
TRBV10-1	.	TRBJ2-1	.	CASSESGLPPYNEQFF	TGCGCCAGCAGTGAGTCGGGCCTTCCCCCATACAATGAGCAGTTCTTC
TRBV3-1/TRBV3-2	.	TRBJ2-1	TRBD1	CASSQVVGTGFLYNEQFF	TGTGCCAGCAGCCAAGTAGTCGGGACAGGGTTTTTGTACAATGAGCAGTTCTTC
TRBV2	.	TRBJ1-4	.	CASSEDRRWDEKLFF	TGTGCCAGCAGTGAAGACAGGCGATGGGATGAAAAACTGTTTTTT
TRBV5-6	.	TRBJ1-1	TRBD1	CASSSRDRAWGEAFF	TGTGCCAGCAGCTCCCGGGACAGGGCTTGGGGTGAAGCTTTCTTT
TRBV7-9	.	TRBJ2-1	TRBD2	CASSLDRWGLAGGPDEQFF	TGTGCCAGCAGCTTAGACCGGTGGGGACTAGCGGGAGGGCCCGATGAGCAGTTCTTC
TRBV11-2	.	TRBJ2-7	TRBD1	CASSSNRGQPYEQYF	TGTGCCAGCAGCTCCAACCGGGGACAGCCCTACGAGCAGTACTTC
TRBV2	few	TRBJ1-5	TRBD1	CASQQGNQPQHF	TGTGCCAGTCAACAGGGGAATCAGCCCCAGCATTTT
TRBV13	.	TRBJ1-3	TRBD1	CASSRGGGTGNLWRNTIYF	TGTGCCAGCAGCCGGGGCGGTGGGACAGGAAATCTCTGGAGGAACACCATATATTTT
TRBV6-6	.	TRBJ2-3	TRBD2	CASSWGGTDTQYF	TGTGCCAGCAGTTGGGGAGGGACAGATACGCAGTATTTT
TRBV27	.	TRBJ2-7	TRBD1	CASRRQGTSYEQYF	TGTGCCAGCAGACGACAGGGGACCTCCTACGAGCAGTACTTC
TRBV30	.	TRBJ1-2	.	CAWSVGGGTYTF	TGTGCCTGGAGTGTAGGCGGAGGTACCTACACCTTC
TRBV5-1	once	TRBJ1-6	TRBD1	CASSLEGAGSPLHF	TGCGCCAGCAGCTTGGAGGGGGCAGGTTCACCCCTCCACTTT
TRBV10-3	.	TRBJ1-5	.	CAISGIGGNQPQHF	TGTGCCATCAGTGGTATAGGGGGCAATCAGCCCCAGCATTTT
TRBV6-5	.	TRBJ1-1	.	CASINDRGNTEAFF	TGTGCCAGCATCAACGATAGGGGTAACACTGAAGCTTTCTTT
TRBV28	.	TRBJ1-5	.	CASSSLPYSNQPQHF	TGTGCCAGCAGTAGCTTACCATATAGCAATCAGCCCCAGCATTTT
TRBV18	.	TRBJ1-2	.	CASSPGGGSGYGYTF	TGTGCCAGCTCCCCCGGCGGGGGGTCCGGCTATGGCTACACCTTC
TRBV11-3	.	TRBJ2-1	.	CASSLGQSGANEQFF	TGTGCCAGCAGCTTAGGACAGTCTGGGGCTAATGAGCAGTTCTTC
TRBV5-1	.	TRBJ1-2	.	CASSPDQGNGYTF	TGCGCCAGCAGCCCAGATCAGGGGAATGGCTACACCTTC
TRBV18	.	TRBJ2-1	TRBD2	CASSTSASGGYNEQFF	TGTGCCAGCTCTACCTCGGCTAGCGGGGGATACAATGAGCAGTTCTTC
TRBV4-1	.	TRBJ2-6	.	CASSQERGASNSGANVLTF	TGCGCCAGCAGCCAAGAACGGGGGGCCTCAAACTCTGGGGCCAACGTCCTGACTTTC
TRBV5-5	once	TRBJ1-3	.	CASSAARDGNTIYF	TGTGCCAGCAGCGCGGCCAGGGATGGAAACACCATATATTTT
TRBV28	.	TRBJ1-5	.	CASSYEYGNQPQHF	TGTGCCAGCAGTTATGAGTACGGCAATCAGCCCCAGCATTTT
TRBV29-1	.	TRBJ2-3	.	CSAAPGGSTDTQYF	TGCAGCGCCGCCCCTGGCGGGAGCACAGATACGCAGTATTTT
TRBV3-1/TRBV3-2	.	TRBJ2-7	TRBD1	CASSHTGQGAYEQYF	TGTGCCAGCAGCCATACGGGACAGGGGGCTTACGAGCAGTACTTC
TRBV7-6	.	TRBJ1-4	TRBD1	CASSLMSDRGNEKLFF	TGTGCCAGCAGCTTAATGTCGGACAGGGGTAATGAAAAACTGTTTTTT
TRBV11-2	.	TRBJ2-7	TRBD2	CASSFGLGNEQYF	TGTGCCAGCAGCTTCGGACTAGGTAACGAGCAGTACTTC
TRBV5-4	.	TRBJ2-5	.	CASSLGGLAEETQYF	TGTGCCAGCAGCTTGGGGGGGCTAGCGGAAGAGACCCAGTACTTC
TRBV5-5	.	TRBJ1-1	.	CASSLGQVPGTEAFF	TGTGCCAGCAGCTTGGGGCAGGTCCCTGGCACTGAAGCTTTCTTT
TRBV7-2	.	TRBJ1-2	.	CASSQGHLVYTF	TGTGCCAGCAGCCAGGGACATCTCGTCTACACCTTC
TRBV6-2/TRBV6-3	.	TRBJ2-3	.	CASSYVSGDTDTQYF	TGTGCCAGCAGTTATGTTTCAGGGGACACAGATACGCAGTATTTT
TRBV5-1	.	TRBJ1-1	.	CASSLGSGGSNTEAFF	TGCGCCAGCAGCTTGGGTTCTGGAGGGAGCAACACTGAAGCTTTCTTT
TRBV24-1	.	TRBJ2-1	TRBD1	CATSDIGGQGYEQFF	TGTGCCACCAGTGATATCGGGGGACAGGGCTATGAGCAGTTCTTC
TRBV19	few	TRBJ1-5	.	CASSIGQPLLWNQPQHF	TGTGCCAGTAGTATAGGACAGCCTCTTTTATGGAATCAGCCCCAGCATTTT
TRBV10-3	.	TRBJ2-4	.	CAISEVARGSLAKNIQYF	TGTGCCATCAGTGAGGTGGCTCGTGGGAGTCTAGCCAAAAACATTCAGTACTTC
TRBV6-5	.	TRBJ1-6	.	CASRTGGWDSPLHF	TGTGCCAGCAGAACAGGTGGGTGGGATTCTCCCCTCCACTTT
TRBV10-2	.	TRBJ2-1	.	CASSDFGGLGNEQFF	TGCGCCAGCAGTGACTTCGGGGGACTGGGCAATGAGCAGTTCTTC